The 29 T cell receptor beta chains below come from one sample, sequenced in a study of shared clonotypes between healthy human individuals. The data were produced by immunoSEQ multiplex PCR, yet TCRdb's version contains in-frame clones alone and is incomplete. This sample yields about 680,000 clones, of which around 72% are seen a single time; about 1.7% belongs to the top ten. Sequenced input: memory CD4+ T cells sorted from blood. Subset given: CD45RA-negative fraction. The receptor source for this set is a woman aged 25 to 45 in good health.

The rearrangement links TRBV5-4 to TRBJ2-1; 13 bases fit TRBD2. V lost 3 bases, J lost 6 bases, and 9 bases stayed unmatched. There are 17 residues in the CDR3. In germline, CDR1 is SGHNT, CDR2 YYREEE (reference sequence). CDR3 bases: TGTGCCAGCAGCTCGGGAGGGACTAGCGGGAAACTCAATGAGCAGTTCTTC. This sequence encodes CASSSGGTSGKLNEQFF.

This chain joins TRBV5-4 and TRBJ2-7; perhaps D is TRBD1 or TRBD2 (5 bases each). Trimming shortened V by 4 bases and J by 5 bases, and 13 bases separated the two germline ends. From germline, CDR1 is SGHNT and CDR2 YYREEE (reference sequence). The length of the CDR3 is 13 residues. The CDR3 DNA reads TGTGCCAGCAGCGCCGGGACCTGGAACGAGCAGTACTTC. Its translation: CASSAGTWNEQYF. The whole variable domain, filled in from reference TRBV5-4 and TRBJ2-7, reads ETGVTQSPTHLIKTRGQQVTLRCSSQSGHNTVSWYQQALGQGPQFIFQYYREEENGRGNFPPRFSGLQFPNYSSELNVNALELDDSALYLCASSAGTWNEQYFGPGTRLTVT.

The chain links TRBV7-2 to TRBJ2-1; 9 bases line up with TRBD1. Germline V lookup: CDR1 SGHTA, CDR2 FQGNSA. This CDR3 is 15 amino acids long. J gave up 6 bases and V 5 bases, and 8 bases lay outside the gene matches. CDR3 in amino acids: CASSPPGQGRNEQFF. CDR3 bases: TGTGCCAGCAGCCCACCGGGACAGGGTCGCAATGAGCAGTTCTTC.

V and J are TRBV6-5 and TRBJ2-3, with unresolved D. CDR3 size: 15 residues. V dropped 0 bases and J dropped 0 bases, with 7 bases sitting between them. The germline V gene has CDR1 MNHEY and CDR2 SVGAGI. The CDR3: CASSYSAHSTDTQYF. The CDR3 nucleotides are TGTGCCAGCAGTTACTCGGCCCATAGCACAGATACGCAGTATTTT.

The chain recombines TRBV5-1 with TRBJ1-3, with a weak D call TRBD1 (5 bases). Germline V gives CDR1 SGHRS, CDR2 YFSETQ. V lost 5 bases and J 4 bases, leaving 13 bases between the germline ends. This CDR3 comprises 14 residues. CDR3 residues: CASSKGPEGNTIYF. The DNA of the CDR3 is TGCGCCAGCAGTAAGGGGCCTGAGGGAAACACCATATATTTT.

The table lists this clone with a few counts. As DNA, the CDR3 is TGTGCCAGCAGCTTAGCTTCTGGTGAGCAGTTCTTC. This codes for CASSLASGEQFF. The chain links TRBV7-9 to TRBJ2-1, with unresolved D. Germline lookup yields CDR1 SEHNR and CDR2 FQNEAQ (reference sequence). The V and J ends lost 0 bases and 9 bases respectively, with 6 bases between them. CDR3 length: 12 amino acids.

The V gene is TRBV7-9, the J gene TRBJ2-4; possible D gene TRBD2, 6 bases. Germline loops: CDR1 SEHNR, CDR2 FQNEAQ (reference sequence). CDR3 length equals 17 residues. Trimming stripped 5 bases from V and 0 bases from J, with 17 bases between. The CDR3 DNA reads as TGTGCCAGCAGCGAAGCCTGGGGGGTCTCAGCCAAAAACATTCAGTACTTC. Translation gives CASSEAWGVSAKNIQYF.

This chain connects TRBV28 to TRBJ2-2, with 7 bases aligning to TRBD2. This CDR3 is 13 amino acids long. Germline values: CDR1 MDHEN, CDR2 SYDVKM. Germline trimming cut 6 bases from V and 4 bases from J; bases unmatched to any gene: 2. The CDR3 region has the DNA TGTGCCAGCAGAGCGGGAAGCACCGGGGAGCTGTTTTTT. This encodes CASRAGSTGELFF.

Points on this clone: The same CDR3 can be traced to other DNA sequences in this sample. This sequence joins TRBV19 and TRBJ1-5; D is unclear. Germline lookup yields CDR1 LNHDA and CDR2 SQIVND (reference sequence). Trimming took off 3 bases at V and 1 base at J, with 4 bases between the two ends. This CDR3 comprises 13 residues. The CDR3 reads CASSISSNQPQHF. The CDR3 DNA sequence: TGTGCCAGTAGTATCAGCAGCAATCAGCCCCAGCATTTT.

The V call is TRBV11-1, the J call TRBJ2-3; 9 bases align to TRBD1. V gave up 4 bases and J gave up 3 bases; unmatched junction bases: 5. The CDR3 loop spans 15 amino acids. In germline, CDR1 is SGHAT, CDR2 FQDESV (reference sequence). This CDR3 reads CASSSSGTGTDTQYF. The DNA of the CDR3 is TGTGCCAGCAGCTCTTCCGGGACAGGGACAGATACGCAGTATTTT.

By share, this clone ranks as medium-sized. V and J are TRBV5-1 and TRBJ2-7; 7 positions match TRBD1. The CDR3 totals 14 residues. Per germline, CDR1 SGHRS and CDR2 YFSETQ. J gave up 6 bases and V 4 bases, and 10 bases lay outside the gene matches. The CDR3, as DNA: TGCGCCAGCAGCGCCACAGGACAGGCCGGCGAGCAGTACTTC. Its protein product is CASSATGQAGEQYF.

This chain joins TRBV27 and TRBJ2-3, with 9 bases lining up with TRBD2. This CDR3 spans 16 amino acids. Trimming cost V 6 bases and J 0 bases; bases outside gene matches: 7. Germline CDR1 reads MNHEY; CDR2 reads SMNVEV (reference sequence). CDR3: CASSRGLAISTDTQYF. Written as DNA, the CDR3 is TGTGCCAGCAGCCGAGGACTAGCGATTAGCACAGATACGCAGTATTTT.

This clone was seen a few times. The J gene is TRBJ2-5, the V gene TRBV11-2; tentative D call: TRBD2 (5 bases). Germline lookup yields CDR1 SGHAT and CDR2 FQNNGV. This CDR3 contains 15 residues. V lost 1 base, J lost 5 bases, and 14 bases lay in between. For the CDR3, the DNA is TGTGCCAGCAGCTTAGGGGCCTCAGGCGGGGAGACCCAGTACTTC. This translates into CASSLGASGGETQYF.

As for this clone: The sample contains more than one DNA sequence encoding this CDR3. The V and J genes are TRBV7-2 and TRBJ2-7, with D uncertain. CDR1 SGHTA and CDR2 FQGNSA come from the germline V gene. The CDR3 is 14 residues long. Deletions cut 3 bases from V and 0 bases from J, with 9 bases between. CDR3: CASSLQRDSYEQYF. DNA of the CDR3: TGTGCCAGCAGCTTGCAGCGAGACTCCTACGAGCAGTACTTC.

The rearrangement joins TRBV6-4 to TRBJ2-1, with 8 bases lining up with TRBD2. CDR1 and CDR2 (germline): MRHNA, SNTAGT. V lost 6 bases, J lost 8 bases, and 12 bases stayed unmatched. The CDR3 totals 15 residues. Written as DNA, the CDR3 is TGTGCCAGCAGCCCTTTCAGCGGGAGTAAGGATGAGCAGTTCTTC. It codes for CASSPFSGSKDEQFF.

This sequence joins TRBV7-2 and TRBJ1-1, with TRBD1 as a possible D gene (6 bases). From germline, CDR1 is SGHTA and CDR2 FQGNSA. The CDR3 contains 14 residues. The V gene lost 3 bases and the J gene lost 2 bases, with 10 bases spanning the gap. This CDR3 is CASSLLGANTEAFF. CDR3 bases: TGTGCCAGCAGCTTGTTGGGGGCAAACACTGAAGCTTTCTTT.

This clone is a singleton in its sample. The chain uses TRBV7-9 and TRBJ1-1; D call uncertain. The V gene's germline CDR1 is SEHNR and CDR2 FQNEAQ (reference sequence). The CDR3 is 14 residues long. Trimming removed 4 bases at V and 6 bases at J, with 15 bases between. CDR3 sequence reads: CASSSQVQLSEAFF. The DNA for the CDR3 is TGTGCCAGCAGCTCCCAAGTCCAGTTATCTGAAGCTTTCTTT.

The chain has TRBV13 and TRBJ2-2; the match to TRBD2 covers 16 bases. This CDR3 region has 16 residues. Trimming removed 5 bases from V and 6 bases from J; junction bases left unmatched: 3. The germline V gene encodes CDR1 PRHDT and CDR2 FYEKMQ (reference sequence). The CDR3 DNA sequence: TGTGCCAGCAGCCCGGGACTAGCGGGAGGGCCCGGGGAGCTGTTTTTT. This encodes CASSPGLAGGPGELFF. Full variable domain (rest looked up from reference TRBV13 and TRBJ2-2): AAGVIQSPRHLIKEKRETATLKCYPIPRHDTVYWYQQGPGQDPQFLISFYEKMQSDKGSIPDRFSAQQFSDYHSELNMSSLELGDSALYFCASSPGLAGGPGELFFGEGSRLTVL.

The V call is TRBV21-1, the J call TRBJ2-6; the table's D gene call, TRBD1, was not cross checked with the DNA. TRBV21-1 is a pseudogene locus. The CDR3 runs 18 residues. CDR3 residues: CASSESPTGSCGANVLTF. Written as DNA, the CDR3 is TGTGCCAGCAGCGAATCACCGACAGGGTCTTGTGGGGCCAACGTCCTGACTTTC.

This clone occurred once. Here the CDR3 DNA reads TGTGCCAGCAGTTACGTTCGACAGGGCAACGAGCAGTACTTC. It yields the protein CASSYVRQGNEQYF. This chain uses TRBV6-6 with TRBJ2-7; 7 bases align to TRBD1. V dropped 2 bases and J dropped 5; count of bases not matched to a gene: 6. Looked up from germline, CDR1 is MNHNY and CDR2 is SVGAGI (reference sequence). The CDR3 runs to 14 residues.

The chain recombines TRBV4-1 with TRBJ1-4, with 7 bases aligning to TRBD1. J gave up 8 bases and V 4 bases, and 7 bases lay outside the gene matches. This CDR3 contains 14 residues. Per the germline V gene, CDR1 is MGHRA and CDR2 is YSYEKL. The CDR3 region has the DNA TGCGCCAGCAGCCTGACAGGGTTTAGCGAAAAACTGTTTTTT. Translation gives CASSLTGFSEKLFF.

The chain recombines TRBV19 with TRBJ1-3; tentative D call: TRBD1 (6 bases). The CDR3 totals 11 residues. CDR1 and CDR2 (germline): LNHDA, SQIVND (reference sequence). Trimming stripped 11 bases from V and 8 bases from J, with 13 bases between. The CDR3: CASGQSHTIYF. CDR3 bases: TGTGCCTCAGGACAGTCGCACACCATATATTTT.

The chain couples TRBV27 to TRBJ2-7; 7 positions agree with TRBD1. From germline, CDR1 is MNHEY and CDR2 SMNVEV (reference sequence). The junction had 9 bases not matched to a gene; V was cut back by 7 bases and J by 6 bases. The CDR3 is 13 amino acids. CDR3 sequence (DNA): TGTGCCAGCAATAGGGTCAGGGGGAGCGAGCAGTACTTC. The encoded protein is CASNRVRGSEQYF.

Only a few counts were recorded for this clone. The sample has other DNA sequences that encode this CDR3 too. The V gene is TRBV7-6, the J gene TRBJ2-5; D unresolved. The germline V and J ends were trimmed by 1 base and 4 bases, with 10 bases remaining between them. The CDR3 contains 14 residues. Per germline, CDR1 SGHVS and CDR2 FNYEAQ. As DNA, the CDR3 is TGTGCCAGCAGCTTAGGTCCATCCCGAGAGACCCAGTACTTC. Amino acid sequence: CASSLGPSRETQYF.

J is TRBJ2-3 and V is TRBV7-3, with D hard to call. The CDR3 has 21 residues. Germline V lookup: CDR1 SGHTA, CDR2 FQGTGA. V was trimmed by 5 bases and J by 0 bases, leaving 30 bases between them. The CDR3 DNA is TGTGCCAGCAGCATAAACCCTCCCCGGTCATGGCCCGTGGCCAGCACAGATACGCAGTATTTT. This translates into CASSINPPRSWPVASTDTQYF. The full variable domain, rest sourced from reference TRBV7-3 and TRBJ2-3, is GAGVSQTPSNKVTEKGKYVELRCDPISGHTALYWYRQSLGQGPEFLIYFQGTGAADDSGLPNDRFFAVRPEGSVSTLKIQRTERGDSAVYLCASSINPPRSWPVASTDTQYFGPGTRLTVL.

Written as DNA, the CDR3 is TGTGCCAGTAGTATTTGGGCCGGGGACACTGAAGCTTTCTTT. Translated, it gives CASSIWAGDTEAFF. The V call is TRBV19, the J call TRBJ1-1; D remains ambiguous. V shed 3 bases and J shed 3 bases, with 11 bases lying between them. Germline V gives CDR1 LNHDA, CDR2 SQIVND (reference sequence). The CDR3 has 14 amino acids.

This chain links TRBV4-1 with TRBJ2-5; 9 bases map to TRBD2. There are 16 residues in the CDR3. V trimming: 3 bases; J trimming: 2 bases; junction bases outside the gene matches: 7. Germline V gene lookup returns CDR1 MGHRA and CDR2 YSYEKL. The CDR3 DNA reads TGCGCCAGCAGCCAGCAGACTAGCGGAGCTCAAGAGACCCAGTACTTC. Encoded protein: CASSQQTSGAQETQYF.

The CDR3, as DNA: TGTGCCAGCAGCTTGGGGGTAGGGAAAAACATTCAGTACTTC. Its translation: CASSLGVGKNIQYF. The chain joins TRBV7-9 to TRBJ2-4; either TRBD1 or TRBD2 may supply D (5 bases each). Germline CDR1 and CDR2: SEHNR and FQNEAQ (reference sequence). Trimming took off 3 bases at V and 4 bases at J, with 10 bases between the two ends. This CDR3 is 14 amino acids long.

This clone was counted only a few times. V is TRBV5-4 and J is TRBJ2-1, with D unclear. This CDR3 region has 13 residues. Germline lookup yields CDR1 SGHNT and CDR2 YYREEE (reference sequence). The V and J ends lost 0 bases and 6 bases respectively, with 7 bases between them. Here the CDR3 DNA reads TGTGCCAGCAGCTTGGCCGCTAGCAATGAGCAGTTCTTC. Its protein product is CASSLAASNEQFF. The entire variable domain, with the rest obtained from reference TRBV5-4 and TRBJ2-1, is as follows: ETGVTQSPTHLIKTRGQQVTLRCSSQSGHNTVSWYQQALGQGPQFIFQYYREEENGRGNFPPRFSGLQFPNYSSELNVNALELDDSALYLCASSLAASNEQFFGPGTRLTVL.